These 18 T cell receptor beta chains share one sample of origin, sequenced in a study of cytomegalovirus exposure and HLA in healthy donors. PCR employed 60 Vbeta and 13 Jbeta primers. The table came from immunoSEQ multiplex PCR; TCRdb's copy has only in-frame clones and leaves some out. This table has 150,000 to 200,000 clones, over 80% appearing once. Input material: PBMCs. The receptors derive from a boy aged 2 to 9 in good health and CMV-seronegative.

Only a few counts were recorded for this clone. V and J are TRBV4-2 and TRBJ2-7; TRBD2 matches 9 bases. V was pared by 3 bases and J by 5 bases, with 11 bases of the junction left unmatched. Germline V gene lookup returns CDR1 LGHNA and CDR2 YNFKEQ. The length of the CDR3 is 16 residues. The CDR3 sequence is CASSHGSGSTFNEQYF. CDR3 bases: TGTGCCAGCAGCCACGGTAGCGGGAGTACTTTCAACGAGCAGTACTTC.

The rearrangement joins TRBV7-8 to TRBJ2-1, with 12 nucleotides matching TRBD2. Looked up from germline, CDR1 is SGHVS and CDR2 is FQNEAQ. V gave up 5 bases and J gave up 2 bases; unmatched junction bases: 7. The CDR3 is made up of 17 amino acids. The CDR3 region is CASSRTSGVLAYNEQFF. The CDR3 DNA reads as TGTGCCAGCAGCCGGACTAGCGGGGTGCTAGCCTACAATGAGCAGTTCTTC.

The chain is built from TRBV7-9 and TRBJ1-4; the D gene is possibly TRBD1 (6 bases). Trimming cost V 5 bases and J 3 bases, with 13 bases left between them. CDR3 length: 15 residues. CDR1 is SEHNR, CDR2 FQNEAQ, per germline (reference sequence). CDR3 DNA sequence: TGTGCCAGCAGCCCCCAGGGGCAGTCTAATGAAAAACTGTTTTTT. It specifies CASSPQGQSNEKLFF.

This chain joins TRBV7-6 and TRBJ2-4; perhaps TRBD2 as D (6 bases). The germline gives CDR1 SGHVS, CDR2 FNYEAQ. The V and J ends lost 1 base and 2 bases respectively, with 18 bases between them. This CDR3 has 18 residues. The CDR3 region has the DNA TGTGCCAGCAGCTTAGTGGTTGACGGGAGTTTTACCAAAAACATTCAGTACTTC. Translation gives CASSLVVDGSFTKNIQYF.

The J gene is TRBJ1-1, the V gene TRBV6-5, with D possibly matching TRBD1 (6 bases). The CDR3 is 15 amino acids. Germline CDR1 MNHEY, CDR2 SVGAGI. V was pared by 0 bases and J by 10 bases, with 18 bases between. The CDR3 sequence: CASSYSPGYRVGAFF. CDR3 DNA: TGTGCCAGCAGTTACTCGCCCGGATACAGGGTCGGAGCTTTCTTT.

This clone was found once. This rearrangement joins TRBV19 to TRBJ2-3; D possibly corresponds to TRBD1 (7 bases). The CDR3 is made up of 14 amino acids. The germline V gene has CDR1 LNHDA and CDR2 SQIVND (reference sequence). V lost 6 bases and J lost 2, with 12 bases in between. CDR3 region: CASSQGGFTDTQYF. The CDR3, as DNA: TGTGCCAGTAGCCAGGGGGGCTTCACAGATACGCAGTATTTT.

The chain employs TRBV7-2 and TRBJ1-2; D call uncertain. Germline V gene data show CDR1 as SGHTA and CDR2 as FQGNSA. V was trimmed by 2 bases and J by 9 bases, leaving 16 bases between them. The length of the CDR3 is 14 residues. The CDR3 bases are TGTGCCAGCAGCTTACCTACCGCGGGAGCGAGCTACACCTTC. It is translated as CASSLPTAGASYTF.

In DNA, the CDR3 is TGTGCCAGCAGCTTGGACGAGAGCTATAATTCACCCCTCCACTTT. Amino acid sequence: CASSLDESYNSPLHF. The chain uses TRBV5-4 and TRBJ1-6; no clear D gene. The germline gives CDR1 SGHNT, CDR2 YYREEE (reference sequence). This CDR3 region has 15 residues. V lost 0 bases to trimming and J lost 3 bases, with 7 bases between them.

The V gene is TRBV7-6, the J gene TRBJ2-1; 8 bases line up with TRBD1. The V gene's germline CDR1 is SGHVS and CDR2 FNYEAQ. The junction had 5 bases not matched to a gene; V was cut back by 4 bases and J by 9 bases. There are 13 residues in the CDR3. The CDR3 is CASSSDRGGEQFF. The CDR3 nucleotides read TGTGCCAGCAGCTCCGACAGGGGAGGTGAGCAGTTCTTC.

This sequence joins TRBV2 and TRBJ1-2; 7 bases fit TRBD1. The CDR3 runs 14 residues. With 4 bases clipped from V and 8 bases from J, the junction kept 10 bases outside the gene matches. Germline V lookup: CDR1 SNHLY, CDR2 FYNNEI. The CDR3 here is CASSVSGQGDGYTF. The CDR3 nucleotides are TGTGCCAGCAGTGTTAGTGGGCAGGGGGACGGCTACACCTTC.

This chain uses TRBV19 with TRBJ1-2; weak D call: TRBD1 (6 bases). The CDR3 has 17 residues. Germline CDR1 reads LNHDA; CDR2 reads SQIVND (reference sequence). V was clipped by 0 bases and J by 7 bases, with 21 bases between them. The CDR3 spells CASSIDLFSGGAFGYTF. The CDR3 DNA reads TGTGCCAGTAGTATAGATCTATTCTCGGGGGGCGCGTTTGGCTACACCTTC.

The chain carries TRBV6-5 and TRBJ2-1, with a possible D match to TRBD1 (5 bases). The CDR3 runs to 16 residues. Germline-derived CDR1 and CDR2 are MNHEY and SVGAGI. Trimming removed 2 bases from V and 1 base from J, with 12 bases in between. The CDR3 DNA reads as TGTGCCAGCAGTTACCAGACAGTGGGTTCCTACAATGAGCAGTTCTTC. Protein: CASSYQTVGSYNEQFF.

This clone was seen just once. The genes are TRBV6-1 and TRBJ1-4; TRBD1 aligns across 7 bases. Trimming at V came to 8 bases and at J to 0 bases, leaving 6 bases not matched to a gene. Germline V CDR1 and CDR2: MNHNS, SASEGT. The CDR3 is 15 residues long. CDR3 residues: CASLSGTATNEKLFF. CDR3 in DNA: TGTGCCAGCCTCTCCGGGACAGCAACTAATGAAAAACTGTTTTTT.

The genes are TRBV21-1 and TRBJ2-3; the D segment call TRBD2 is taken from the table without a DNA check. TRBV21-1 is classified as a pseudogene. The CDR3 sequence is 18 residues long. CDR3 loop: CASSNPTSGREGTDTQYF. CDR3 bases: TGTGCCAGCAGCAATCCGACTAGCGGGAGGGAAGGGACAGATACGCAGTATTTT.

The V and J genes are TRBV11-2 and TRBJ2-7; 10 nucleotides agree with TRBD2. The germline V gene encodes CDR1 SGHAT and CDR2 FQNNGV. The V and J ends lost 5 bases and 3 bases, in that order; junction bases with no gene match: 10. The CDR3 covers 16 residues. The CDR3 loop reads CASSPSGLAVLYEQYF. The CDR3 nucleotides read TGTGCCAGCAGCCCGAGCGGACTAGCGGTGCTCTACGAGCAGTACTTC. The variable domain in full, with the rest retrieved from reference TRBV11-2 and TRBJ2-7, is EAGVAQSPRYKIIEKRQSVAFWCNPISGHATLYWYQQILGQGPKLLIQFQNNGVVDDSQLPKDRFSAERLKGVDSTLKIQPAKLEDSAVYLCASSPSGLAVLYEQYFGPGTRLTVT.

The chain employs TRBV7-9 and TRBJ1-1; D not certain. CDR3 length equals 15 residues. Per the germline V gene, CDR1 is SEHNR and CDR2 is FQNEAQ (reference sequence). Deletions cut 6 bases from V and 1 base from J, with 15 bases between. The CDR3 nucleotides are TGTGCCAGCAGTTTTCCCGAGTCGGGGAACACTGAAGCTTTCTTT. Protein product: CASSFPESGNTEAFF.

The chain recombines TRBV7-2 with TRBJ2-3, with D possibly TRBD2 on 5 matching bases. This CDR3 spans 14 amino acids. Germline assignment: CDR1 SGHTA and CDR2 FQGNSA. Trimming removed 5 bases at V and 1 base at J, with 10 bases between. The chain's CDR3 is CASSPLSGTDTQYF. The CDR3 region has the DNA TGTGCCAGCAGCCCCCTTAGCGGCACAGATACGCAGTATTTT.

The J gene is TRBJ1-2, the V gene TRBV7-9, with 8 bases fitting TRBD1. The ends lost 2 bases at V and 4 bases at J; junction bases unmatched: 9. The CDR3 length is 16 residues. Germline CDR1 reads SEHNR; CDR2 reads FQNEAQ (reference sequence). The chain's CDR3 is CASSLLTGVKPYGYTF. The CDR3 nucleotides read TGTGCCAGCAGCTTACTGACAGGGGTCAAACCCTATGGCTACACCTTC. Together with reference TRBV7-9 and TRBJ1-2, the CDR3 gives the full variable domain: DTGVSQNPRHKITKRGQNVTFRCDPISEHNRLYWYRQTLGQGPEFLTYFQNEAQLEKSRLLSDRFSAERPKGSFSTLEIQRTEQGDSAMYLCASSLLTGVKPYGYTFGSGTRLTVV.